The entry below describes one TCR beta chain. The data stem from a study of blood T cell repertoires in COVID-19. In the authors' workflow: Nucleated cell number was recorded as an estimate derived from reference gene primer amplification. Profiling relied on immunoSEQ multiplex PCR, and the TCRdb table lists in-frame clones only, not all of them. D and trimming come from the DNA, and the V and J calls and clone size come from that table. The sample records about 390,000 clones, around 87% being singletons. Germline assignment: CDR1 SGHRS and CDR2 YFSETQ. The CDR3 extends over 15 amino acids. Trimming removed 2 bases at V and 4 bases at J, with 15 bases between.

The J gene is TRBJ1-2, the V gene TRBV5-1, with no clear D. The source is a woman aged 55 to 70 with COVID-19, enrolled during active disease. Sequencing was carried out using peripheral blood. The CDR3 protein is CASSLGGGSGYGYTF. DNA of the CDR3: TGCGCCAGCAGCTTAGGTGGAGGTTCCGGCTATGGCTACACCTTC.